The T cell receptor beta chain under discussion was sequenced for a study of patients and donors after allogeneic stem cell transplantation. Via MiXCR, TCRdb re-called the RT-PCR reads, giving one row per CDR3 protein. This repertoire shows some 960,000 distinct CDR3 sequences, more than 15% found once; its top ten account for around 6%. Germline V lookup: CDR1 SGHRS, CDR2 YFSETQ. V lost 0 bases, J lost 9 bases, and 22 bases lay in between. The CDR3 extends over 17 amino acids. In this sample, this clonotype turned up a few times. The source material was blood, either unsorted or a sorted T cell fraction (not recorded which). This clonotype originated in a human donor who was either an allogeneic HSCT recipient or a stem cell or donor lymphocyte infusion donor (not recorded which). It is not recorded whose cells these are; they may come from a transplant donor. The chain links TRBV5-1 to TRBJ1-3, with a tentative D call TRBD1 (5 bases). CDR3 in DNA: TGCGCCAGCAGCTTGGATCCCCGGCAGGGCGGCGGGGGCACCATATATTTT. It yields the protein CASSLDPRQGGGGTIYF.